The rows below give T cell receptor beta chains drawn from one sample of a study of T-cell memory formation after mild COVID-19. TCRdb processed the 5' RACE reads anew with MiXCR; each CDR3 protein has one entry. Among approximately 290,000 distinct CDR3 sequences, approximately 8.4% were seen once, and the ten largest hold about 22%. Sequences were obtained from PBMCs or a T cell subset sorted from them (not recorded which). The receptors here all came from a man aged 18 to 29 who had mild COVID-19 (a few samples of this study predate the infection). Cell type and time point are not known. CDR3s include the opening cysteine and the closing phenylalanine or tryptophan. Each record gives: D gene, clone size, V gene, J gene, CDR3 protein, CDR3 DNA. The D gene is left open where the match is weak. A row's size may be missing; if present it is once, few, many or a size class.

>TRBD1|many|TRBV2|TRBJ2-2
CASSGQGANTGELFF
TGTGCCAGCAGTGGACAGGGTGCAAACACCGGGGAGCTGTTTTTT
>NA|NA|TRBV4-1|TRBJ1-1
CASSHILQGTRPNTEAFF
TGCGCCAGCAGCCACATACTCCAGGGGACTAGACCGAACACTGAAGCTTTCTTT
>NA|few|TRBV6-2/TRBV6-3|TRBJ2-4
CASSSVLSDGKNIQYF
TGTGCCAGCAGTTCCGTCCTGTCGGATGGCAAAAACATTCAGTACTTC
>NA|NA|TRBV6-6|TRBJ2-7
CASKGGQGSSYEQYF
TGTGCCAGCAAGGGGGGGCAGGGGTCATCCTACGAGCAGTACTTC
>TRBD1|few|TRBV20-1|TRBJ2-3
CSAREPGQGSDTQYF
TGCAGTGCTAGAGAGCCGGGACAGGGGTCAGATACGCAGTATTTT
>TRBD2|many|TRBV10-3|TRBJ2-3
CAISILAGDDTQYF
TGTGCCATCAGTATCCTAGCGGGGGACGATACGCAGTATTTT
>TRBD2|NA|TRBV7-8|TRBJ2-1
CASRSRTSGTYNEQFF
TGTGCCAGCAGATCGAGGACTAGCGGAACCTACAATGAGCAGTTCTTC
>NA|many|TRBV5-5|TRBJ2-2
CASSYGSLSGELFF
TGTGCCAGCAGCTACGGGTCCCTCTCCGGGGAGCTGTTTTTT
>NA|few|TRBV5-4|TRBJ1-3
CASSLASGGFGNTIYF
TGTGCCAGCAGCTTGGCGTCGGGAGGGTTTGGAAACACCATATATTTT
>TRBD2|many|TRBV7-9|TRBJ2-1
CASSSTSGYSNEQFF
TGTGCCAGCAGTTCTACTAGCGGATATTCCAATGAGCAGTTCTTC
>NA|NA|TRBV15|TRBJ1-5
CATSTAQGWKDQPQHF
TGTGCCACCAGCACCGCGCAGGGGTGGAAGGATCAGCCCCAGCATTTT
>TRBD2|few|TRBV6-5|TRBJ2-3
CASGKVSGGAGDTQYF
TGTGCCAGCGGCAAAGTTAGCGGGGGGGCCGGAGATACGCAGTATTTT
>NA|many|TRBV4-3|TRBJ2-3
CASSQALYGEGTDTQYF
TGCGCCAGCAGCCAGGCTCTATACGGGGAGGGCACAGATACGCAGTATTTT
>TRBD2|few|TRBV20-1|TRBJ2-1
CSALYSGGYNEQFF
TGCAGTGCTCTCTATAGCGGGGGGTACAATGAGCAGTTCTTC
>NA|NA|TRBV5-1|TRBJ1-1
CASSAIVNTEAFF
TGCGCCAGCAGCGCCATTGTTAACACTGAAGCTTTCTTT
>TRBD1|NA|TRBV3-1|TRBJ2-3
CASSGRGGPDTQYF
TGTGCCAGCAGCGGGCGAGGGGGCCCAGATACGCAGTATTTT
>TRBD1|many|TRBV5-1|TRBJ1-2
CASSLTGTGGHYGYTF
TGCGCCAGCAGCCTAACCGGGACAGGGGGCCACTATGGCTACACCTTC
>NA|many|TRBV12-3/TRBV12-4|TRBJ1-5
CASSPDRYQPQHF
TGTGCCAGCAGCCCGGACAGATATCAGCCCCAGCATTTT
>TRBD1|NA|TRBV5-1|TRBJ2-1
CASTYRGRGYNEQFF
TGCGCCAGCACCTACAGGGGGCGCGGGTACAATGAGCAGTTCTTC
>TRBD2|few|TRBV7-2|TRBJ2-5
CASSFPTSRAETQYF
TGTGCCAGCAGCTTTCCGACTAGCCGGGCAGAGACCCAGTACTTC
>NA|many|TRBV5-1|TRBJ2-1
CASSVGVGSYNEQFF
TGCGCCAGCAGTGTAGGGGTTGGCTCCTACAATGAGCAGTTCTTC
>NA|NA|TRBV30|TRBJ1-1
CAWSRNRNTEAFF
TGTGCCTGGAGTAGGAACCGGAACACTGAAGCTTTCTTT
>NA|many|TRBV7-9|TRBJ1-5
CATQRIDQPQHF
TGTGCCACCCAAAGGATAGATCAGCCCCAGCATTTT
>TRBD2|few|TRBV20-1|TRBJ2-3
CSLPLAGGTDTQYF
TGCAGCCTCCCCCTAGCGGGGGGCACAGATACGCAGTATTTT
>NA|NA|TRBV10-1|TRBJ1-2
CASSEDPSRGYTF
TGCGCCAGCAGTGAGGACCCTTCACGAGGCTACACCTTC
>NA|NA|TRBV7-9|TRBJ1-6
CASSLEGTSTGSNSPLHF
TGTGCCAGCAGCTTAGAGGGGACCTCAACAGGGTCGAATTCACCCCTCCACTTT
>NA|few|TRBV27|TRBJ1-5
CASGFSQPQHF
TGTGCCAGCGGGTTCAGCCAGCCCCAGCATTTT
>TRBD1|few|TRBV12-3/TRBV12-4|TRBJ1-2
CASGIRGHIGGYTF
TGTGCCAGCGGGATCAGGGGGCACATAGGGGGCTACACCTTC
>NA|NA|TRBV29-1|TRBJ1-1
CSVRRQENTEAFF
TGCAGCGTTAGAAGGCAGGAGAACACTGAAGCTTTCTTT
>TRBD2|NA|TRBV19|TRBJ2-1
CASSILAGINNEQFF
TGTGCCAGTAGTATTCTAGCGGGGATAAACAATGAGCAGTTCTTC
>NA|NA|TRBV20-1|TRBJ2-1
CSARYPRKDNEQFF
TGCAGTGCTAGATACCCACGCAAAGACAATGAGCAGTTCTTC
>NA|many|TRBV9|TRBJ2-3
CASSAGTASTDTQYF
TGTGCCAGCAGCGCCGGGACGGCTAGCACAGATACGCAGTATTTT
>NA|many|TRBV3-1|TRBJ2-7
CASSLATYEQYF
TGTGCCAGCAGCCTAGCCACCTACGAGCAGTACTTC
>NA|few|TRBV20-1|TRBJ2-1
CSATPRRDILVNEQFF
TGCAGTGCCACCCCGAGGAGGGATATCTTGGTCAATGAGCAGTTCTTC
>NA|few|TRBV20-1|TRBJ1-2
CSAWTYGYTF
TGCAGTGCTTGGACCTATGGCTACACCTTC
>TRBD1|NA|TRBV19|TRBJ1-2
CASSPKGQRIYGYTF
TGTGCCAGTAGTCCCAAGGGACAGCGGATTTATGGCTACACCTTC
>NA|few|TRBV4-2|TRBJ2-2
CASSPHRASGELFF
TGTGCCAGCAGCCCCCACCGGGCCTCCGGGGAGCTGTTTTTT
>NA|few|TRBV24-1|TRBJ2-2
CATSDFSGRTTNTGELFF
TGTGCCACCAGTGATTTTTCGGGCAGGACGACTAACACCGGGGAGCTGTTTTTT
>NA|many|TRBV11-2|TRBJ2-7
CASSVSGLTYEQYF
TGTGCCAGCAGCGTAAGCGGGCTGACCTACGAGCAGTACTTC
>TRBD1|NA|TRBV7-3|TRBJ2-7
CASSRTGGSDEQYF
TGTGCCAGCAGCCGAACAGGGGGGTCAGACGAGCAGTACTTC
>TRBD1|few|TRBV20-1|TRBJ2-5
CSASGMTGIEETQYF
TGCAGTGCTAGCGGAATGACAGGGATCGAAGAGACCCAGTACTTC
>TRBD2|many|TRBV5-1|TRBJ2-2
CASTGLAGGTGELFF
TGCGCCAGCACCGGACTAGCGGGAGGCACCGGGGAGCTGTTTTTT
>NA|NA|TRBV3-1|TRBJ1-5
CASSHGTDPNQPQHF
TGTGCCAGCAGCCACGGGACGGATCCCAATCAGCCCCAGCATTTT
>NA|NA|TRBV7-9|TRBJ1-1
CASSIQPATEAFF
TGTGCCAGCAGCATCCAGCCGGCCACTGAAGCTTTCTTT
>TRBD2|few|TRBV4-2|TRBJ2-1
CASRPSGGAADEQFF
TGTGCCAGCCGCCCTAGCGGGGGGGCCGCAGATGAGCAGTTCTTC
>TRBD1|many|TRBV4-1|TRBJ1-2
CASSHPGQGYYGYTF
TGCGCCAGCAGCCACCCGGGACAGGGGTACTATGGCTACACCTTC
>NA|NA|TRBV12-3/TRBV12-4|TRBJ2-7
CASSPSGLSLKQYF
TGTGCCAGCAGTCCGAGTGGGCTCTCGTTGAAGCAGTACTTC
>NA|many|TRBV7-9|TRBJ2-1
CASSLASEQFF
TGTGCCAGCAGCTTAGCCAGTGAGCAGTTCTTC
>NA|NA|TRBV15|TRBJ1-1
CATSRDTGRNTEAFF
TGTGCCACCAGCAGAGATACAGGAAGGAACACTGAAGCTTTCTTT
>NA|NA|TRBV6-6|TRBJ1-3
CASSPDYSGNTIYF
TGTGCCAGCAGTCCGGACTACTCTGGAAACACCATATATTTT
>TRBD1|NA|TRBV6-1|TRBJ2-5
CASGPGQGRQETQYF
TGTGCCAGCGGACCGGGACAGGGGAGGCAAGAGACCCAGTACTTC
>TRBD1|NA|TRBV25-1|TRBJ2-2
CASSEVGTGSTGELFF
TGTGCCAGCAGTGAAGTAGGGACAGGGTCGACCGGGGAGCTGTTTTTT
>TRBD2|few|TRBV6-5|TRBJ2-3
CASSYSTSGGYTQYF
TGTGCCAGCAGTTACTCGACTAGCGGGGGATATACGCAGTATTTT
>NA|once|TRBV7-8|TRBJ1-5
CASSTAYSNQPQHF
TGTGCCAGCAGCACAGCATATAGCAATCAGCCCCAGCATTTT
>TRBD1|few|TRBV5-1|TRBJ1-2
CASSWSATGVAGYGYTF
TGCGCCAGCAGCTGGTCGGCGACAGGGGTTGCCGGCTATGGCTACACCTTC